This passage covers 15 T cell receptor beta chains from one sample sequenced in a study of blood T cell repertoires in COVID-19. Method: immunoSEQ multiplex PCR; TCRdb's copy keeps in-frame clones and lacks some. Of under 85,000 clones in the sample, approximately 80% were seen once. Sequenced input: peripheral blood. Source of these receptors: a man in his 60s with active or convalescent COVID-19.

The gene calls are TRBV18 and TRBJ2-1; tentative D call: TRBD1 (6 bases). The CDR3 totals 15 residues. Germline V CDR1 and CDR2: KGHSH, LQKENI. The V and J ends lost 3 bases and 1 base respectively, with 10 bases between them. DNA for the CDR3: TGTGCCAGCTCACCCCAGGGGTCGTCCTACAATGAGCAGTTCTTC. This sequence encodes CASSPQGSSYNEQFF.

The rearrangement joins TRBV3-1 (or the pseudogene TRBV3-2) to TRBJ1-4; 9 bases map to TRBD1. V shed 1 base, J shed 7 bases, and the junction held 7 bases outside the gene matches. The CDR3 consists of 16 residues. Germline CDR1 is LGHDT and CDR2 is YNNKEL (reference sequence). The CDR3 sequence: CASSQGRGTGREKLFF. CDR3 bases: TGTGCCAGCAGCCAAGGGAGGGGGACAGGGCGTGAAAAACTGTTTTTT.

This chain uses TRBV4-2 with TRBJ2-1; TRBD2 aligns across 13 bases. The J segment lost 8 bases and the V segment lost 3 bases, leaving 13 bases of the junction unmatched. This CDR3 region has 18 residues. Germline V gene lookup returns CDR1 LGHNA and CDR2 YNFKEQ. DNA of the CDR3: TGTGCCAGCAGCCAGCAACTAGCGGGGGGGCTTGTGGTCTATGAGCAGTTCTTC. Translated: CASSQQLAGGLVVYEQFF.

The chain joins TRBV10-3 to TRBJ2-1, with TRBD2 matching over 8 bases. The CDR3 is made up of 14 amino acids. CDR1 is ENHRY and CDR2 is SYGVKD in the germline V gene. Losses at the gene ends were 7 bases for V and 5 bases for J; bases not matched to a gene: 7. The CDR3 here is CAIKAGGSHNEQFF. The CDR3 region has the DNA TGTGCCATCAAGGCGGGGGGAAGCCACAATGAGCAGTTCTTC.

The V and J genes are TRBV6-2 or TRBV6-3 and TRBJ1-5; 11 nucleotides agree with TRBD1. The germline V gene encodes CDR1 MNHEY and CDR2 SVGEGT. The CDR3 has 20 residues. The J segment lost 0 bases and the V segment lost 0 bases, leaving 10 bases of the junction unmatched. The CDR3 here is CASSYSKRTGGLFSNQPQHF. The CDR3 DNA sequence: TGTGCCAGCAGTTACTCGAAGAGGACAGGGGGCTTATTTAGCAATCAGCCCCAGCATTTT.

The chain is built from TRBV27 and TRBJ1-3, with no clear D. Germline V CDR1 and CDR2: MNHEY, SMNVEV (reference sequence). The CDR3 totals 14 residues. Between the trimmed V and J ends, which lost 7 bases and 2 bases, there was a span of 12 bases. The CDR3 DNA reads as TGTGCCAGCACCAGCCTGGGCGCTGGAAACACCATATATTTT. It codes for CASTSLGAGNTIYF.

This clone appeared a few times. The chain is built from TRBV9 and TRBJ2-7, with TRBD1 identical over 9 bases. The CDR3 contains 15 residues. Germline V gives CDR1 SGDLS, CDR2 YYNGEE. J was trimmed by 0 bases and V by 0 bases; bases with no gene match: 1. The CDR3 reads CASSVAGQGSYEQYF. CDR3 nucleotide sequence: TGTGCCAGCAGCGTAGCGGGACAGGGCTCCTACGAGCAGTACTTC.

J is TRBJ1-1 and V is TRBV3-1 (or the pseudogene TRBV3-2); weak D call: TRBD1 (5 bases). CDR1 and CDR2 from the germline V gene are LGHDT and YNNKEL (reference sequence). Trimming stripped 0 bases from V and 1 base from J, with 6 bases between. The CDR3 is made up of 14 amino acids. CDR3 residues: CASSQDQGNTEAFF. The CDR3 DNA follows: TGTGCCAGCAGCCAAGATCAGGGGAACACTGAAGCTTTCTTT.

The genes are TRBV7-2 and TRBJ1-3; D might be TRBD1 (6 bases). The CDR3 is 16 amino acids. With 2 bases removed from V and 4 bases from J, the gap between germline ends came to 15 bases. In germline, CDR1 is SGHTA, CDR2 FQGNSA. CDR3: CASSLRVQGTGNTIYF. The CDR3 bases are TGTGCCAGCAGCTTAAGGGTACAGGGAACCGGAAACACCATATATTTT.

The rearrangement uses TRBV11-3 and TRBJ2-1; TRBD1 might be the D (6 bases). The CDR3 is 13 amino acids. V gave up 2 bases and J gave up 6 bases, with 8 bases separating them. CDR1 SGHNT and CDR2 YENEEA come from the germline V gene. The CDR3 reads CASSLQGPNEQFF. The CDR3 region has the DNA TGTGCCAGCAGCTTACAGGGGCCCAATGAGCAGTTCTTC. Full variable domain (rest looked up from reference TRBV11-3 and TRBJ2-1): EAGVVQSPRYKIIEKKQPVAFWCNPISGHNTLYWYLQNLGQGPELLIRYENEEAVDDSQLPKDRFSAERLKGVDSTLKIQPAELGDSAVYLCASSLQGPNEQFFGPGTRLTVL.

The chain recombines TRBV7-2 with TRBJ2-3, with TRBD1 matching over 7 bases. Per germline, CDR1 SGHTA and CDR2 FQGNSA. CDR3 size: 14 residues. The V gene end was trimmed by 4 bases and the J gene end by 3 bases; junction bases not matched to a gene: 4. The CDR3 DNA follows: TGTGCCAGCAGCTCAGGGGGTAGGACAGATACGCAGTATTTT. It translates to CASSSGGRTDTQYF.

CDR3 protein: CASSYGDSPRSPLHF. The CDR3 DNA reads TGTGCCAGCAGTTACGGTGACAGTCCGCGCTCACCCCTCCACTTT. J is TRBJ1-6 and V is TRBV6-5; D may be TRBD1 (5 bases). The CDR3 spans 15 residues. With 2 bases removed from V and 10 bases from J, the gap between germline ends came to 15 bases. Germline loops: CDR1 MNHEY, CDR2 SVGAGI.

This chain links TRBV6-2 or TRBV6-3 with TRBJ2-3, with 9 bases matching TRBD2. Germline trimming cut 2 bases from V and 0 bases from J; bases unmatched to any gene: 9. Germline V gene lookup returns CDR1 MNHEY and CDR2 SVGEGT. The CDR3 extends over 18 amino acids. The chain's CDR3 is CASSYPLSGGVSTDTQYF. For the CDR3, the DNA is TGTGCCAGCAGTTACCCACTTAGCGGGGGAGTTAGCACAGATACGCAGTATTTT.

In its sample, this clone was seen a few times. V usage is TRBV3-1 (or the pseudogene TRBV3-2) and J usage is TRBJ2-7, with TRBD1 as a possible D gene (5 bases). Germline V gene lookup returns CDR1 LGHDT and CDR2 YNNKEL (reference sequence). CDR3 length: 14 residues. V lost 1 base and J lost 3, with 10 bases in between. In DNA form, the CDR3 reads TGTGCCAGCAGCCAAGTTAGCAGGGTCTACGAGCAGTACTTC. This translates into CASSQVSRVYEQYF.

V and J are TRBV6-5 and TRBJ2-7; a possible D gene is TRBD2 (5 bases). Germline V gene sequence: CDR1 MNHEY, CDR2 SVGAGI. Trimming took 4 bases from V and 4 from J, leaving 11 bases between them. The CDR3 is made up of 13 amino acids. The CDR3: CASSSRTLYEQYF. DNA of the CDR3: TGTGCCAGCAGTTCGCGGACTTTGTACGAGCAGTACTTC.